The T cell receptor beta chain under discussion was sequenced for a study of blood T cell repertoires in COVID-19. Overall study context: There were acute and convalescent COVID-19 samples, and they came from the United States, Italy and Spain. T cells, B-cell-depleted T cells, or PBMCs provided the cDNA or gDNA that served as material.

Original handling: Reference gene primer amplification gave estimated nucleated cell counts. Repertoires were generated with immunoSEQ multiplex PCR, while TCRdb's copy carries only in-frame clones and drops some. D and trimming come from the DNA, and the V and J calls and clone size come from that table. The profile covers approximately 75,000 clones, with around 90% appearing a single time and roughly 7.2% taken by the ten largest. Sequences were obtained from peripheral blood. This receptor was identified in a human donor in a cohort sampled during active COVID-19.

CDR3 in amino acids: CASSLVIAGGLEQYF. The DNA for the CDR3 is TGTGCCAGCAGCTTAGTTATAGCGGGGGGGCTAGAGCAGTACTTC. This chain uses TRBV7-2 with TRBJ2-7; 11 bases line up with TRBD2. The germline CDR1 and CDR2 sequences are SGHTA and FQGNSA. The CDR3 runs to 15 residues. The J segment lost 7 bases and the V segment lost 1 base, leaving 6 bases of the junction unmatched.